The T cell receptor (beta chain) described here comes from a study of blood T cell repertoires in COVID-19. The protocol was immunoSEQ multiplex PCR, while the TCRdb copy is restricted to in-frame clones and leaves out a portion. The data contain approximately 230,000 clones, around 88% of them singletons. The CDR3 is 17 amino acids. Germline CDR1 reads LNHDA; CDR2 reads SQIVND (reference sequence). Trimming took off 4 bases at V and 1 base at J, with 17 bases between the two ends. The V gene is TRBV19, the J gene TRBJ1-5; TRBD1 might be the D (5 bases). Specimen: peripheral blood. This sequence was found in a man older than 75 with acute or convalescent COVID-19. For the CDR3, the DNA is TGTGCCAGTAGTAACCACCGGCCCCGACAGAGCAATCAGCCCCAGCATTTT. Amino acid sequence: CASSNHRPRQSNQPQHF.